A single T cell receptor (beta chain) is shown here with its context. Its specificity is unknown. The data derive from a study of OX40 agonist ivuxolimab in advanced cancers. Across the study: Participants averaged about 66 years of age (range roughly 23 to 85) and were about 85% male. Prior anti-PD-1, anti-PD-L1 or anti-CTLA-4 therapy did not bar entry, and about 38% had some. Study results and limitations: Low normalized T-cell clonal expansion also characterized some of the nonresponders.

Only in-frame clones appear in the TCRdb table, and some are missing; sequencing was by immunoSEQ multiplex PCR. This sample has 40,000 to 45,000 clones, with about 86% found just once. The sequence derives from an adult with an advanced solid tumor such as melanoma, head and neck, liver or kidney cancer. The starting material was CD4+ or CD8+ T cells sorted from blood, obtained in a trial of the OX40 agonist ivuxolimab.

CDR3 loop: CASSVVGRGTDTQYF. The CDR3 DNA sequence: TGTGCCAGCAGCGTAGTGGGCAGGGGCACAGATACGCAGTATTTT. This rearrangement joins TRBV9 to TRBJ2-3; D might be TRBD1 (5 bases). V was pared by 0 bases and J by 1 base, with 9 bases between. From germline, CDR1 is SGDLS and CDR2 YYNGEE. The CDR3 has 15 amino acids.